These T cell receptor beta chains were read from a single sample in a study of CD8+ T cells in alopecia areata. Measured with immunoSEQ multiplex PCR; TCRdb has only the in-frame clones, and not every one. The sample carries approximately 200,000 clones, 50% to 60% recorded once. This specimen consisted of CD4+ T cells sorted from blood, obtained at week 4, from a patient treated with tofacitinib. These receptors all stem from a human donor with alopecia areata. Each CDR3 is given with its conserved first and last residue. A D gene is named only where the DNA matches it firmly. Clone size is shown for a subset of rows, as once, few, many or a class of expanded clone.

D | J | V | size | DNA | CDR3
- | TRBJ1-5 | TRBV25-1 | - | TGTGCCAGCAGTGAATATGGCCGGAGCATGCCCCAGCATTTT | CASSEYGRSMPQHF
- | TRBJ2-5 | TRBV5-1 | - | TGCGCCAGCAGCCGTACCTACCCAGGACAAGAGACCCAGTACTTC | CASSRTYPGQETQYF
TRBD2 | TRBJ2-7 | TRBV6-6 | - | TGTGCCAGCAGTTACGGGGCCAGCGGGATCCCCTACGAGCAGTACTTC | CASSYGASGIPYEQYF
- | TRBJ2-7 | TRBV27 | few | TGTGCCAGCCCTCAGGACGCCTACGAGCAGTACTTC | CASPQDAYEQYF
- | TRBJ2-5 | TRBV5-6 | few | TGTGCCAGCAGCCCCTTCCGCCACGGGCCCGATACGGAGACCCAGTACTTC | CASSPFRHGPDTETQYF
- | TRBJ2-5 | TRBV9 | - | TGTGCCAGCAGCCCTCCCTCGATAGGGTATGGGACCCAGTACTTC | CASSPPSIGYGTQYF
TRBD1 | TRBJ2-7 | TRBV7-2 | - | TGTGCCAGCAGCCAGGGGGCGGCCCCGGGTTACGAGCAGTACTTC | CASSQGAAPGYEQYF
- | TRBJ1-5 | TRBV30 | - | TGTGCCTGGAGCCCGACAGACAGCAATCAGCCCCAGCATTTT | CAWSPTDSNQPQHF
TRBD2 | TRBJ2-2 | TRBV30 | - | TGTGCCTGGAGGGGACTAGCGGGAAACACCGGGGAGCTGTTTTTT | CAWRGLAGNTGELFF
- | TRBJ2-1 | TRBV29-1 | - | TGCAGCGTTGGGGCCTCAGGGTCTCTGAACAATGAGCAGTTCTTC | CSVGASGSLNNEQFF
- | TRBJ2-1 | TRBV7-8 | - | TGTGCCAGCAGCTTGAACGGGGGCGCACGCTCCTACAATGAGCAGTTCTTC | CASSLNGGARSYNEQFF
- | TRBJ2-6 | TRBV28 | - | TGTGCCAGCAGTCAGGGCTTAAGGGCCAACGTCCTGACTTTC | CASSQGLRANVLTF
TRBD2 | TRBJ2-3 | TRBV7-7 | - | TGTGCCAGCAGCCCCGGACTAGTGGTGCGTACGCAGTATTTT | CASSPGLVVRTQYF
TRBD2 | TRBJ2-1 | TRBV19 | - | TGTGCCAGTAGTATTCGGCTAGCGGGCTCCTACAATGAGCAGTTCTTC | CASSIRLAGSYNEQFF